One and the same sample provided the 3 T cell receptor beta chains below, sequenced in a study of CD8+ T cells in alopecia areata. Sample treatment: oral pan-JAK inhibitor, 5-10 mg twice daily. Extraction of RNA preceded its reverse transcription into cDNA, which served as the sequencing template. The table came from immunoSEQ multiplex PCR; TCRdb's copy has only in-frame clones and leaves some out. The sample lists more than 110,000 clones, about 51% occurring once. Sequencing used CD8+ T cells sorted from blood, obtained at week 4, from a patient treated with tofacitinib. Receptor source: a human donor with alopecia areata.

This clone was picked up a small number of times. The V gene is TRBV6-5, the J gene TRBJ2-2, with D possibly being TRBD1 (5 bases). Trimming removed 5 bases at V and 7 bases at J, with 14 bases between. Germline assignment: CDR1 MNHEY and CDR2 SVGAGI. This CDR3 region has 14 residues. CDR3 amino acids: CASSTLQDFGELFF. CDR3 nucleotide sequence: TGTGCCAGCAGTACTTTACAGGATTTCGGGGAGCTGTTTTTT.

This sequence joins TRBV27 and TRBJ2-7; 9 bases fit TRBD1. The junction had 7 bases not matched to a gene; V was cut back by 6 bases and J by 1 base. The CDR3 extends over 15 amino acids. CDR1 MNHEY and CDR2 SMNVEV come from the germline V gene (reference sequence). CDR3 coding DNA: TGTGCCAGCAGCGACCCGGGACAGGGATCCTACGAGCAGTACTTC. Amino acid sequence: CASSDPGQGSYEQYF.

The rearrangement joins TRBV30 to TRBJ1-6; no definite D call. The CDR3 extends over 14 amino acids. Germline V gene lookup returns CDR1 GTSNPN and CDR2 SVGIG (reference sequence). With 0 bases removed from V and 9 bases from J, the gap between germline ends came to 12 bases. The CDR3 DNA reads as TGTGCCTGGAGTGTTGGGGTAGTTAGTTCACCCCTCCACTTT. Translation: CAWSVGVVSSPLHF.